This T cell receptor beta chain was obtained from a study of lymphopenia after photon versus proton radiotherapy. Assay used: immunoSEQ multiplex PCR; TCRdb lists only in-frame clones, some missing. The sample consists of fewer than 70,000 clones, about nine tenths of them appearing once. CDR3 size: 15 residues. The V end was cut by 10 bases, the J end by 0 bases, with 18 bases between. CDR1 and CDR2 (germline): MNHEY, SVGAGI. Sequenced material: peripheral blood, taken from a patient treated with proton-based radiotherapy. The chain couples TRBV6-5 to TRBJ2-5; a possible D gene is TRBD1 (6 bases). This sequence originates from an older man with esophageal cancer. This CDR3 is CATRDDRRYQETQYF. The CDR3 bases are TGTGCCACCCGTGACGACAGGAGGTACCAAGAGACCCAGTACTTC.